The next 28 T cell receptor beta chains were all read from a single sample in a study of T cells in Graves' hyperthyroidism and ophthalmopathy. There were TCR beta CDR3 regions amplified from RNA transcripts. First-round RT-PCR with HTBI primers amplified the TCR CDR3 region. TCRdb recomputed calls from the multiplex PCR reads with MiXCR, one row per CDR3 protein. The sample has some 250,000 distinct CDR3 sequences, roughly 15% seen once; the top ten hold about 14%. Sequenced sample: blood. These receptors were taken from a middle-aged woman with Graves' hyperthyroidism that later progressed to Graves' ophthalmopathy.

This clonotype has at least ten counts. This chain joins TRBV3-1 and TRBJ1-2; D gene uncertain. Per germline, CDR1 LGHDT and CDR2 YNNKEL (reference sequence). There are 16 residues in the CDR3. V lost 3 bases and J lost 4, with 18 bases in between. For the CDR3, the DNA is TGTGCCAGCAGCCACAACCTTAAGGGAGGATCCTATGGCTACACCTTC. Protein: CASSHNLKGGSYGYTF.

This clonotype was seen ten or more times. CDR3 DNA sequence: TGCGCCAGCAGACTAGCGGGACGTTACCAAGAGACCCAGTACTTC. As protein: CASRLAGRYQETQYF. The chain carries TRBV5-1 and TRBJ2-5; 10 bases are a match to TRBD2. The trim removed 5 bases at V and 0 bases at J, leaving 4 bases unmatched. Germline V gene data show CDR1 as SGHRS and CDR2 as YFSETQ. The CDR3 contains 15 residues. Looking up the rest from reference TRBV5-1 and TRBJ2-5 gives the full variable domain: KAGVTQTPRYLIKTRGQQVTLSCSPISGHRSVSWYQQTPGQGLQFLFEYFSETQRNKGNFPGRFSGRQFSNSRSEMNVSTLELGDSALYLCASRLAGRYQETQYFGPGTRLLVL.

The CDR3 sequence is CAWSVGRVDDQPQHF. For the CDR3, the DNA is TGTGCCTGGAGTGTGGGCAGGGTGGACGATCAGCCCCAGCATTTT. V and J are TRBV30 and TRBJ1-5, with D maybe TRBD1 (5 bases). Trimming shortened V by 0 bases and J by 5 bases, and 14 bases separated the two germline ends. Germline CDR1 and CDR2: GTSNPN and SVGIG (reference sequence). This CDR3 contains 15 residues.

The sample holds a few counts of this clonotype. This chain uses TRBV7-9 with TRBJ2-3; D perhaps matches TRBD1 (6 bases). V was cut by 2 bases and J by 1 base, with 10 bases left in between. There are 15 residues in the CDR3. Germline assignment: CDR1 SEHNR and CDR2 FQNEAQ (reference sequence). The CDR3 region is CASSLSNRGTDTQYF. The CDR3 nucleotides read TGTGCCAGCAGCTTAAGCAACAGGGGCACAGATACGCAGTATTTT.

This clonotype appeared many times. The V gene is TRBV4-1, the J gene TRBJ2-7; 8 bases match TRBD1. Germline CDR1 reads MGHRA; CDR2 reads YSYEKL. The CDR3 has 17 residues. Unmatched junction bases numbered 10, after V lost 1 base and J lost 2 bases. The chain's CDR3 is CASSQAFGTGPTYEQYF. The CDR3, as DNA: TGCGCCAGCAGCCAAGCCTTCGGGACAGGCCCTACCTACGAGCAGTACTTC.

This chain uses TRBV6-2 or TRBV6-3 with TRBJ2-3; 7 bases align to TRBD1. The CDR3 is made up of 14 amino acids. V gave up 4 bases and J gave up 5 bases; unmatched junction bases: 6. Germline V CDR1 and CDR2: MNHEY, SVGEGT. CDR3 DNA: TGTGCCAGCAGTTTCACCCCAGGGGGAGATACGCAGTATTTT. This sequence encodes CASSFTPGGDTQYF.

This clonotype showed up many times. Written as DNA, the CDR3 is TGTGCCAGCAGCCCCCAACTCTCCTACGAGCAGTACTTC. Protein product: CASSPQLSYEQYF. This chain links TRBV6-1 with TRBJ2-7; D remains unclear. The V end lost 6 bases, the J end lost 0 bases, and 9 bases lay between the germline ends. The CDR3 is 13 amino acids. CDR1 and CDR2 from the germline V gene are MNHNS and SASEGT.

The table lists this clonotype with many counts. V and J are TRBV28 and TRBJ2-1, with 8 bases lining up with TRBD1. The V and J ends lost 5 bases and 0 bases, in that order; junction bases with no gene match: 3. This CDR3 contains 15 residues. CDR1 is MDHEN, CDR2 SYDVKM, per germline. The CDR3 is CASSGDRYSYNEQFF. The CDR3 DNA is TGTGCCAGCAGTGGGGACAGGTACTCCTACAATGAGCAGTTCTTC. The full variable domain, completed using reference TRBV28 and TRBJ2-1, is DVKVTQSSRYLVKRTGEKVFLECVQDMDHENMFWYRQDPGLGLRLIYFSYDVKMKEKGDIPEGYSVSREKKERFSLILESASTNQTSMYLCASSGDRYSYNEQFFGPGTRLTVL.

The V gene is TRBV6-1, the J gene TRBJ1-2, with TRBD1 identical over 9 bases. Germline V lookup: CDR1 MNHNS, CDR2 SASEGT. The length of the CDR3 is 16 residues. The V and J ends lost 0 bases and 4 bases, in that order; junction bases with no gene match: 6. The DNA of the CDR3 is TGTGCCAGCAGTGAAGCGCATGGACAGGGGCCCTATGGCTACACCTTC. Translated: CASSEAHGQGPYGYTF.

This clonotype was counted at least ten times. V usage is TRBV24-1 and J usage is TRBJ2-5; no definite D call. The V and J ends lost 7 bases and 5 bases respectively, with 19 bases between them. The CDR3 covers 15 residues. Germline CDR1 is KGHDR and CDR2 is SFDVKD. This CDR3 reads CATSQTSTNGETQYF. The DNA of the CDR3 is TGTGCCACCAGCCAGACCAGTACCAATGGTGAGACCCAGTACTTC.

CDR3 coding DNA: TGTGCCCTGAGACAGGGAGCCTACAATGAGCAGTTCTTC. This encodes CALRQGAYNEQFF. The V call is TRBV2, the J call TRBJ2-1; 7 bases are a match to TRBD1. This CDR3 is 13 amino acids long. Germline CDR1 reads SNHLY; CDR2 reads FYNNEI. The V and J ends lost 11 bases and 2 bases, in that order; junction bases with no gene match: 6.

This clonotype was recorded a few times. This chain connects TRBV3-1 to TRBJ2-7; TRBD2 is a possible D gene (6 bases). V shed 1 base and J shed 6 bases, with 16 bases lying between them. The CDR3 runs 15 residues. Germline CDR1 is LGHDT and CDR2 is YNNKEL (reference sequence). CDR3 coding DNA: TGTGCCAGCAGCCAAGGCTGGACCAAGGGAGGCGAGCAGTACTTC. Translating it yields CASSQGWTKGGEQYF.

This clonotype was counted many times. The chain links TRBV27 to TRBJ2-7; 9 bases agree with TRBD2. CDR3 length: 14 residues. CDR1 and CDR2 from the germline V gene are MNHEY and SMNVEV (reference sequence). Trimming at V came to 5 bases and at J to 4 bases, leaving 6 bases not matched to a gene. In DNA form, the CDR3 reads TGTGCCAGCAGTCCACTAGCGGGTCTTTACGAGCAGTACTTC. Its translation: CASSPLAGLYEQYF.

This clonotype was seen repeatedly, ten times or more. J is TRBJ2-5 and V is TRBV13, with D tentatively TRBD1 (6 bases). V lost 4 bases and J lost 4, with 16 bases in between. Germline CDR1 is PRHDT and CDR2 is FYEKMQ (reference sequence). This CDR3 is 15 amino acids long. The CDR3: CASSSQWGLGETQYF. As DNA, the CDR3 is TGTGCCAGCAGCTCGCAGTGGGGGCTCGGAGAGACCCAGTACTTC. Full variable domain (remainder filled in from reference TRBV13 and TRBJ2-5): AAGVIQSPRHLIKEKRETATLKCYPIPRHDTVYWYQQGPGQDPQFLISFYEKMQSDKGSIPDRFSAQQFSDYHSELNMSSLELGDSALYFCASSSQWGLGETQYFGPGTRLLVL.

This clonotype was seen ten or more times. The gene calls are TRBV5-1 and TRBJ2-7; the match to TRBD2 covers 7 bases. Looked up from germline, CDR1 is SGHRS and CDR2 is YFSETQ. V shed 4 bases, J shed 2 bases, and the junction held 12 bases outside the gene matches. There are 16 residues in the CDR3. CDR3 region: CASSPVSGTTPYEQYF. CDR3 in DNA: TGCGCCAGCAGCCCTGTATCCGGGACTACCCCCTACGAGCAGTACTTC.

This clonotype was detected a few times. The J gene is TRBJ1-5, the V gene TRBV15, with unresolved D. This CDR3 has 13 residues. Germline V gene lookup returns CDR1 LNHNV and CDR2 YYDKDF (reference sequence). The V gene lost 0 bases and the J gene lost 5 bases, with 5 bases spanning the gap. DNA of the CDR3: TGTGCCACCAGCAGAGATGAGGATCAGCCCCAGCATTTT. Protein product: CATSRDEDQPQHF.

Ten or more counts support this clonotype. The chain joins TRBV7-2 to TRBJ2-1; D possibly corresponds to TRBD2 (5 bases). This CDR3 spans 17 amino acids. Germline lookup yields CDR1 SGHTA and CDR2 FQGNSA. V gave up 1 base and J gave up 0 bases, with 13 bases separating them. The CDR3 loop reads CASSLGRFGDSYNEQFF. The CDR3, as DNA: TGTGCCAGCAGCTTAGGGAGGTTTGGGGACTCCTACAATGAGCAGTTCTTC.

The CDR3 reads CSAREGRDTEAFF. CDR3 coding DNA: TGCAGTGCTAGAGAGGGCAGGGACACTGAAGCTTTCTTT. This rearrangement joins TRBV20-1 to TRBJ1-1; a weak D match, TRBD1 (5 bases). This CDR3 spans 13 amino acids. Germline V lookup: CDR1 DFQATT, CDR2 SNEGSKA (reference sequence). The V end was cut by 0 bases, the J end by 3 bases, with 8 bases between.

In this sample, this clonotype turned up many times. V is TRBV27 and J is TRBJ1-1; 7 nucleotides line up with TRBD1. The CDR3 is 12 residues long. From germline, CDR1 is MNHEY and CDR2 SMNVEV (reference sequence). V was clipped by 4 bases and J by 7 bases; unmatched bases: 3. CDR3 nucleotides: TGTGCCAGCAGTTCATGGGACAGTGAAGCTTTCTTT. Translation: CASSSWDSEAFF.

This clonotype was found many times. The chain has TRBV11-2 and TRBJ2-1; D is unresolved. The CDR3 covers 13 residues. Trimming pared 0 bases from V and 9 bases from J, leaving 9 bases between. CDR1 is SGHAT, CDR2 FQNNGV, per germline. CDR3 residues: CASSLEVSAEQFF. CDR3 DNA sequence: TGTGCCAGCAGCTTAGAGGTCTCGGCTGAGCAGTTCTTC. Looking up the rest from reference TRBV11-2 and TRBJ2-1 gives the full variable domain: EAGVAQSPRYKIIEKRQSVAFWCNPISGHATLYWYQQILGQGPKLLIQFQNNGVVDDSQLPKDRFSAERLKGVDSTLKIQPAKLEDSAVYLCASSLEVSAEQFFGPGTRLTVL.

This clonotype was observed at least ten times. The CDR3 here is CASSVTGGGGEKLFF. CDR3 nucleotides: TGTGCCAGCAGCGTTACAGGGGGCGGTGGTGAAAAACTGTTTTTT. The chain uses TRBV9 and TRBJ1-4; 9 nucleotides align to TRBD1. The CDR3 runs 15 residues. After removal of 2 bases from V and 7 bases from J, the junction contained 6 bases not matched to a gene. Germline CDR1 SGDLS, CDR2 YYNGEE.

The sample holds many counts of this clonotype. The chain recombines TRBV12-3 or TRBV12-4 with TRBJ1-5; 7 bases match TRBD1. This CDR3 spans 19 amino acids. V shed 2 bases and J 6 bases; nucleotides not matched to a gene: 19. CDR3: CASSLSPPRQGLRVQPQHF. The CDR3 DNA reads TGTGCCAGCAGTTTAAGTCCTCCCCGACAGGGTCTTAGAGTTCAGCCCCAGCATTTT.

The chain joins TRBV18 to TRBJ1-3; 7 bases line up with TRBD1. V lost 3 bases to trimming and J lost 7 bases; unmatched junction nucleotides: 3. Germline CDR1 KGHSH, CDR2 LQKENI. CDR3 length: 13 residues. The CDR3 protein is CASSPGQSNTIYF. For the CDR3, the DNA is TGTGCCAGCTCACCGGGACAGTCTAACACCATATATTTT.

The chain recombines TRBV3-1 with TRBJ2-1, with a possible D match to TRBD2 (6 bases). The V gene's germline CDR1 is LGHDT and CDR2 YNNKEL (reference sequence). There are 15 residues in the CDR3. Trimming pared 1 base from V and 6 bases from J, leaving 13 bases between. The CDR3 loop is CASSQGDFNINEQFF. In DNA, the CDR3 is TGTGCCAGCAGCCAAGGGGACTTCAATATCAATGAGCAGTTCTTC.

This clonotype was detected only a few times. The V and J genes are TRBV18 and TRBJ1-5; D gene unclear. CDR3 length: 15 amino acids. Germline loops: CDR1 KGHSH, CDR2 LQKENI. Trimming removed 3 bases at V and 0 bases at J, with 9 bases between. The CDR3 loop reads CASSPGAYSNQPQHF. The CDR3 DNA reads TGTGCCAGCTCACCGGGAGCTTATAGCAATCAGCCCCAGCATTTT. Using reference TRBV18 and TRBJ1-5 for the parts outside the CDR3, the full variable domain is NAGVMQNPRHLVRRRGQEARLRCSPMKGHSHVYWYRQLPEEGLKFMVYLQKENIIDESGMPKERFSAEFPKEGPSILRIQQVVRGDSAAYFCASSPGAYSNQPQHFGDGTRLSIL.

This sequence joins TRBV11-2 and TRBJ1-1, with D tentatively TRBD1 (5 bases). Looked up from germline, CDR1 is SGHAT and CDR2 is FQNNGV. This CDR3 comprises 15 residues. The V end was cut by 2 bases, the J end by 5 bases, with 15 bases between. The CDR3 nucleotides read TGTGCCAGCAGCTTATGGGGCAGTTTAGGGACTGAAGCTTTCTTT. Translated, it gives CASSLWGSLGTEAFF.

The chain has TRBV28 and TRBJ2-7; 8 bases agree with TRBD1. Germline V lookup: CDR1 MDHEN, CDR2 SYDVKM. The CDR3 spans 14 residues. V was pared by 7 bases and J by 3 bases, with 8 bases of the junction left unmatched. In DNA form, the CDR3 reads TGTGCCAGCATCCGGACAGGGTTTGGCTACGAGCAGTACTTC. This sequence encodes CASIRTGFGYEQYF.

This clonotype was detected ten times or more. This sequence joins TRBV10-2 and TRBJ2-7; D is perhaps TRBD1 or TRBD2 (7 bases each). Trimming removed 10 bases from V and 0 bases from J, with 28 bases in between. CDR1 and CDR2 (germline): WSHSY, SAAADI. This CDR3 region has 18 residues. The CDR3 coding sequence is TGCGCCACGCAGGGGGGGGGTGTGAGCTGGCGGAGCTCCTACGAGCAGTACTTC. This sequence encodes CATQGGGVSWRSSYEQYF.